This T cell receptor (beta chain) was retrieved from a study of post-analysis software for immune sequencing data. Study-level information: The courses of disease that were included comprised relapsing-remitting, secondary progressive and progressive-relapsing multiple sclerosis.

The J segment lost 5 bases and the V segment lost 8 bases, leaving 14 bases of the junction unmatched. The germline gives CDR1 SEHNR, CDR2 FQNEAQ (reference sequence). The CDR3 consists of 15 residues. This clonotype was counted only a few times. Its matching antigen is unknown. Notes on the study in general: The normalized Chao1 diversity of multiple sclerosis patients was significantly lower than that of controls. The five TRBV segments detected at higher frequency in patients than in controls included TRBV5-6, TRBV5-1 and TRBV20-1.

cDNA libraries of TCR beta carried unique molecular identifiers. One entry per CDR3 protein, called by TCRdb with MiXCR from the PCR reads. The table lists 750,000 to 950,000 distinct CDR3 sequences, approximately 57% of them singletons, with roughly 4.4% in the top ten. The chain joins TRBV7-9 to TRBJ2-7, with TRBD2 identical over 8 bases. This clonotype originated in a girl between 5 and 17 years old with multiple sclerosis. Sequences were obtained from blood. The CDR3 protein is CASHQTGRAHDEQYF. The DNA for the CDR3 is TGTGCCAGCCACCAGACCGGGAGGGCCCATGACGAGCAGTACTTC.